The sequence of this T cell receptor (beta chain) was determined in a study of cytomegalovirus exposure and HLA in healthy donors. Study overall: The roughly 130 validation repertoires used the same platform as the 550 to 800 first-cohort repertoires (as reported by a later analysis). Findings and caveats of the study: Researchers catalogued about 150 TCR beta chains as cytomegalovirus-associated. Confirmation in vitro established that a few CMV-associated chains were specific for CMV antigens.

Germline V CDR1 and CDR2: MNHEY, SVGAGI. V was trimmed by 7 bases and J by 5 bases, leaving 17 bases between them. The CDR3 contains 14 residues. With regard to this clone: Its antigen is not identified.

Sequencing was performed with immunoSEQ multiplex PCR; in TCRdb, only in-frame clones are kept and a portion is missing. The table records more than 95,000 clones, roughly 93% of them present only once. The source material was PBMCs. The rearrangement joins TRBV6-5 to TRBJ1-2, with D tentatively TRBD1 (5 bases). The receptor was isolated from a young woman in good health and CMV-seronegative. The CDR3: CASTKLRGRYGYTF. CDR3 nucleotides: TGTGCCAGCACCAAACTAAGGGGAAGATATGGCTACACCTTC.